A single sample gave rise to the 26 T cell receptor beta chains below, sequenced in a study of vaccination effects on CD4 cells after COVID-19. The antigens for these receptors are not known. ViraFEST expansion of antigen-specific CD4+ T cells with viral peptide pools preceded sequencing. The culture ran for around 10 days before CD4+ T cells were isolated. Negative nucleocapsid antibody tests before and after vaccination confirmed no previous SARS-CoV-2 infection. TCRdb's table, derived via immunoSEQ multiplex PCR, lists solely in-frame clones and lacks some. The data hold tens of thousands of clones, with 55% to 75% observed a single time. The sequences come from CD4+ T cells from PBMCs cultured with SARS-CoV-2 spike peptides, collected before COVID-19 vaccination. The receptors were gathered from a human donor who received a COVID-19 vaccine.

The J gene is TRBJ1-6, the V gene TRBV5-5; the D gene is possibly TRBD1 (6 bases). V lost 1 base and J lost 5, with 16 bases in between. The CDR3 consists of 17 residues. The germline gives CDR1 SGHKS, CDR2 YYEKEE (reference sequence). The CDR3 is CASSLSLNRADNSPLHF. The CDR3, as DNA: TGTGCCAGCAGCTTGTCCCTAAACAGGGCCGATAATTCACCCCTCCACTTT.

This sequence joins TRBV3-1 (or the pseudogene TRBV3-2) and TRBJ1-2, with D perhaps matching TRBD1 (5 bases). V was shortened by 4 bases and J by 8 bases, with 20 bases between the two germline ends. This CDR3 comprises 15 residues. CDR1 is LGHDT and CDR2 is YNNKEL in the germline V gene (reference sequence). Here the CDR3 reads CASSRSTGLDGGYTF. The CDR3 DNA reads TGTGCCAGCAGCCGAAGTACGGGGCTCGACGGGGGCTACACCTTC.

CDR3 region: CASTSTRSPRFF. Here the CDR3 DNA reads TGTGCCAGCACCTCAACCAGGTCTCCCCGGTTCTTC. The V gene is TRBV2, the J gene TRBJ2-1, with D hard to call. Germline CDR1 and CDR2: SNHLY and FYNNEI. V shed 7 bases and J shed 15 bases, with 19 bases lying between them. CDR3 length equals 12 residues.

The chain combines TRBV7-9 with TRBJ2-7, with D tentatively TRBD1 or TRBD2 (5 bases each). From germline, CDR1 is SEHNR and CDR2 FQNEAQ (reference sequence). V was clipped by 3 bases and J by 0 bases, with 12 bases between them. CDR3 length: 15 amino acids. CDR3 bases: TGTGCCAGCAGCTTCCAGGGACCTATCTCCTACGAGCAGTACTTC. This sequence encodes CASSFQGPISYEQYF.

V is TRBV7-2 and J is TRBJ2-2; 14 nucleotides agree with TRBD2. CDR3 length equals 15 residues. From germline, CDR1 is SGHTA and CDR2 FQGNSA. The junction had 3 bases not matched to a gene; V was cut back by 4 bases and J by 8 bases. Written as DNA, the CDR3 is TGTGCCAGCAGCTCGGGACTAGCGGGAGTAGGGGAGCTGTTTTTT. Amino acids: CASSSGLAGVGELFF.

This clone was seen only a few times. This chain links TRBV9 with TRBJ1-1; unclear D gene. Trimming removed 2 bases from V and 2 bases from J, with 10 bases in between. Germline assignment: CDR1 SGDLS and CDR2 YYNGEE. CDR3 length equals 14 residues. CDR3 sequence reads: CASSVRTGNTEAFF. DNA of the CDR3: TGTGCCAGCAGCGTGAGGACGGGCAACACTGAAGCTTTCTTT.

The CDR3 DNA follows: TGTGCCTATAACAGGGATGGCTACACCTTC. Its protein product is CAYNRDGYTF. This chain links TRBV30 with TRBJ1-2; perhaps TRBD1 as D (6 bases). CDR1 GTSNPN and CDR2 SVGIG come from the germline V gene (reference sequence). This CDR3 region has 10 residues. Trimming stripped 7 bases from V and 6 bases from J, with 9 bases between.

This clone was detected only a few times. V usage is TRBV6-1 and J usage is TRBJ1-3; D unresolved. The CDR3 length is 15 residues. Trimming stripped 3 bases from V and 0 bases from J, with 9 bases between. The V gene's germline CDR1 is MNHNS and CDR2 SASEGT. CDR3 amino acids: CASSDSGSSGNTIYF. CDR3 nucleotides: TGTGCCAGCAGTGATTCTGGGAGCTCTGGAAACACCATATATTTT.

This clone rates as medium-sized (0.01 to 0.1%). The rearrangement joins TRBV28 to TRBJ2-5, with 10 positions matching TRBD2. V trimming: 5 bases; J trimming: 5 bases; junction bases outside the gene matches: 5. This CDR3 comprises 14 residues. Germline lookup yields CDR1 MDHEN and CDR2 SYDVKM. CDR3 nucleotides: TGTGCCAGCAGTGGAGCGGGAGGGCCTGAGACCCAGTACTTC. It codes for CASSGAGGPETQYF.

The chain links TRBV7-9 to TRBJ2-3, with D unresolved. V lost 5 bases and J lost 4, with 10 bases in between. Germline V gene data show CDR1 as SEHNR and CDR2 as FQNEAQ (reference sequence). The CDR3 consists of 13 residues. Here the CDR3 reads CASSVISADTQYF. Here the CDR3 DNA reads TGTGCCAGCAGCGTGATCAGCGCAGATACGCAGTATTTT.

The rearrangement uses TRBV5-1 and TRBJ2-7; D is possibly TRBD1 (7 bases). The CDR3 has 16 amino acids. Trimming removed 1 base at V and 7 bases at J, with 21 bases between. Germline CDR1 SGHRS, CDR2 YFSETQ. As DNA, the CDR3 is TGCGCCAGCAGCTTGAGGCCGAGGGGGCTGGCGGGGGAGCAGTACTTC. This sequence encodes CASSLRPRGLAGEQYF.

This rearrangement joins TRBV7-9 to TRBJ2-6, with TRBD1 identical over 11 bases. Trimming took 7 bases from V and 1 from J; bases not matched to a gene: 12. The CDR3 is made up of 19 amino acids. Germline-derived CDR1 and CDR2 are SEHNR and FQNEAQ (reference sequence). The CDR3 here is CASNKGQGVGLSGANVLTF. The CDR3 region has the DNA TGTGCCAGCAACAAGGGACAGGGGGTGGGTTTGTCTGGGGCCAACGTCCTGACTTTC.

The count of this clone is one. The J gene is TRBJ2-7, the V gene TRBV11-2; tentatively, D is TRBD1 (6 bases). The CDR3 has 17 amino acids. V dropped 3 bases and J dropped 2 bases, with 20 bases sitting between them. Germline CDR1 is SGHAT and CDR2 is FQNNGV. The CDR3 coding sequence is TGTGCCAGCAGCTTTCGCGAGGGCGCCCAGGGGACCTACGAGCAGTACTTC. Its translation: CASSFREGAQGTYEQYF.

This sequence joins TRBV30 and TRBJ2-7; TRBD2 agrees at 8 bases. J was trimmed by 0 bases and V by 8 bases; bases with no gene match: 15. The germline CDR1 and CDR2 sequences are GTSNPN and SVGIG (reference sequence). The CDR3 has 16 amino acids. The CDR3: CAGQSGGAPSSYEQYF. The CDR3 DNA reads TGTGCCGGACAATCGGGGGGGGCCCCAAGCTCCTACGAGCAGTACTTC.

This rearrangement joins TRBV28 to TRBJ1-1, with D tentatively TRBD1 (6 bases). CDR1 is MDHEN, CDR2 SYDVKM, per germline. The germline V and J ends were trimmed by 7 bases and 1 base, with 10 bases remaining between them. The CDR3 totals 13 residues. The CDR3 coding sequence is TGTGCCAGCACCTCACAGGGGAACACTGAAGCTTTCTTT. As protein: CASTSQGNTEAFF.

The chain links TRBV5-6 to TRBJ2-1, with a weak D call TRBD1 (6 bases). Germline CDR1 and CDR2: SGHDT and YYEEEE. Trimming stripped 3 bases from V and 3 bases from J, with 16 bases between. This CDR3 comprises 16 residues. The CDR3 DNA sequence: TGTGCCAGCAGCTGGGGGAAGGACAGCTACTACAATGAGCAGTTCTTC. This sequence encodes CASSWGKDSYYNEQFF.

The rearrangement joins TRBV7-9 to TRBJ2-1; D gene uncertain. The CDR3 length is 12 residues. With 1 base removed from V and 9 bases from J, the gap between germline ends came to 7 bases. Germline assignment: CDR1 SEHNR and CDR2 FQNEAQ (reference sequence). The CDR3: CASSLDYSEQFF. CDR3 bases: TGTGCCAGCAGCTTAGACTATTCTGAGCAGTTCTTC.

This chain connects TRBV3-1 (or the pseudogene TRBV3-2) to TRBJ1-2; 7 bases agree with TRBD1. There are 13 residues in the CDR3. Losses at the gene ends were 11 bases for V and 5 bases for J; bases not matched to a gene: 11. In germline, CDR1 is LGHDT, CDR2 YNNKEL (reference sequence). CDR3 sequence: CAFGGQPFYGYTF. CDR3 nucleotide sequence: TGTGCCTTTGGGGGACAGCCATTTTATGGCTACACCTTC.

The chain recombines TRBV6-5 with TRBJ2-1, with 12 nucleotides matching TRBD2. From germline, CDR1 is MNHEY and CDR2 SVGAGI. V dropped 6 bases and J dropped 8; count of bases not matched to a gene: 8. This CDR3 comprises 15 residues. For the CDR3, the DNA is TGTGCCAGCAGCCTCCTAGCGGGGGGGCCCCATGAGCAGTTCTTC. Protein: CASSLLAGGPHEQFF.

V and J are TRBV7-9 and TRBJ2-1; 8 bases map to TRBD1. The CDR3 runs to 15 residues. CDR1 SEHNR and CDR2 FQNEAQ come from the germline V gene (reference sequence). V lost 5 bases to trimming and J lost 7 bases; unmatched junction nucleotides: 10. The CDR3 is CASSIRTGSGNEQFF. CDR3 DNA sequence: TGTGCCAGCAGCATCCGGACAGGGTCCGGTAATGAGCAGTTCTTC.

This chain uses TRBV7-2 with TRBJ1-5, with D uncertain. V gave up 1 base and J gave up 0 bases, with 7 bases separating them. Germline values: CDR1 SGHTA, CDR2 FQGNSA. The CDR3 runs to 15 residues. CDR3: CASSLGYGSNQPQHF. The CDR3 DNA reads TGTGCCAGCAGCTTAGGTTACGGTAGCAATCAGCCCCAGCATTTT.

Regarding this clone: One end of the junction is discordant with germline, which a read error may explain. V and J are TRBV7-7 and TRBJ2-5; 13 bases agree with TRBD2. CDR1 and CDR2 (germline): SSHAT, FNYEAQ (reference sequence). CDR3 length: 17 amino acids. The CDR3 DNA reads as TGTGCTAGCAGCTTTGGGAGACTAGCGGGGGGCCAAGAGACCCAGTACTTC. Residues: CASSFGRLAGGQETQYF.

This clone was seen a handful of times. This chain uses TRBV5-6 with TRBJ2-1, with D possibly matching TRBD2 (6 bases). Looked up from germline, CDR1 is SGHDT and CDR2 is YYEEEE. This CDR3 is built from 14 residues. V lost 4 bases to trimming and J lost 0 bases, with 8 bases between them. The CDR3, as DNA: TGTGCCAGCAGCGGGGGGAGCTCCTACAATGAGCAGTTCTTC. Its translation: CASSGGSSYNEQFF.

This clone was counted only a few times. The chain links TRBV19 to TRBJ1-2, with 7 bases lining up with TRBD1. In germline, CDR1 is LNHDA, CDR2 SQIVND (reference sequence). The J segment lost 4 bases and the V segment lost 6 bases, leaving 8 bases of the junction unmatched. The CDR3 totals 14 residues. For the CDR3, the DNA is TGTGCCAGTAGAATTGCGGACAGGAGCTATGGCTACACCTTC. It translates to CASRIADRSYGYTF.

The CDR3 spells CASSLQTQGEQYF. The CDR3 DNA reads as TGCGCCAGCAGCCTCCAGACCCAGGGCGAGCAGTACTTC. This chain joins TRBV5-1 and TRBJ2-7, with a tentative D call TRBD1 (5 bases). V lost 4 bases to trimming and J lost 6 bases, with 14 bases between them. CDR3 length: 13 amino acids. Per the germline V gene, CDR1 is SGHRS and CDR2 is YFSETQ.

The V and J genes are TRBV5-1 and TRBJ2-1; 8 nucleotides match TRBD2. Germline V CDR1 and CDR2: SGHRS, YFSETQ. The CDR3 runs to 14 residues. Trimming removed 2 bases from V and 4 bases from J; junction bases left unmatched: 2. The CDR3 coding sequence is TGCGCCAGCAGCTTAGCGGGAGTATACAATGAGCAGTTCTTC. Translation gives CASSLAGVYNEQFF.